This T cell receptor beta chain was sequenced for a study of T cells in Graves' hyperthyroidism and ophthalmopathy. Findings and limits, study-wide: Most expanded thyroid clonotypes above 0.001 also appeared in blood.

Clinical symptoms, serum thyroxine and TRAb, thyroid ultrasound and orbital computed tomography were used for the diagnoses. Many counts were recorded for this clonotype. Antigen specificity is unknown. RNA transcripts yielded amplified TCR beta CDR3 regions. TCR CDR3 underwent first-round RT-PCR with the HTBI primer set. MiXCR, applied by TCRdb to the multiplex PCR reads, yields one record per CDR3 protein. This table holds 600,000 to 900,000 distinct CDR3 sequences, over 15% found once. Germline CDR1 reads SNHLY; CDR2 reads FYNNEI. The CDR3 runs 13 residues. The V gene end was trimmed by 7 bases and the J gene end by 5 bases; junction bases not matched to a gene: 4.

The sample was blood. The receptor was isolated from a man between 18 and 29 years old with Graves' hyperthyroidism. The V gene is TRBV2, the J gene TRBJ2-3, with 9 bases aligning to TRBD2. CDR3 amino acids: CASNIAGVDTQYF. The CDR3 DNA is TGTGCCAGCAATATAGCGGGAGTAGATACGCAGTATTTT.